This TCR beta chain was identified during a study of CD8+ T cells in alopecia areata. Germline-derived CDR1 and CDR2 are SSHAT and FNYEAQ (reference sequence). This CDR3 region has 14 residues. Treatment denoted: oral pan-JAK inhibitor, 5-10 mg twice daily. With regard to this clone: At one of its ends the junction is not consistent with the germline gene, which may arise from a read error.

The authors extracted RNA and reverse transcribed it into cDNA as the sequencing template. This table comes from immunoSEQ multiplex PCR, and its TCRdb copy is limited to in-frame clones, with some not included. The sample lists roughly 200,000 clones; 40% to 45% were seen once. Sequencing used CD4+ T cells sorted from blood, obtained at approximately week 36, from a patient treated with tofacitinib. This TCR derives from a human donor with alopecia areata. The V gene is TRBV7-7, the J gene TRBJ2-5; the D call may be TRBD1 or TRBD2 (5 bases each). CDR3 nucleotides: TGTGCTAGCAGCTTAGCACGGGGCGGGGAGACCCAGTACTTC. Residues: CASSLARGGETQYF. Filled out from reference TRBV7-7 and TRBJ2-5, the complete variable domain reads GAGVSQSPRYKVTKRGQDVTLRCDPISSHATLYWYQQALGQGPEFLTYFNYEAQPDKSGLPSDRFSAERPEGSISTLTIQRTEQRDSAMYRCASSLARGGETQYFGPGTRLLVL.